This TCR beta chain comes out of a study of cytotoxic CD8 clonotypes in ibrutinib-treated CLL. Study-level information: Patients: over 9 relapsed/refractory, fewer than 16 treatment-naive, some 18 IGHV unmutated. Study results and limitations: Higher circulating CD8+ T-cell counts strongly accompanied higher baseline clonality, above age-matched healthy donors. Clonality rose at ibrutinib response, held steady in sustained remission, and fell toward baseline at progression.

A single count supports this clone. Its matching antigen is unknown. Repertoires were generated with immunoSEQ multiplex PCR, while TCRdb's copy carries only in-frame clones and drops some. The sample contains about 140,000 clones, approximately 89% of which appear only once. V lost 6 bases and J 5 bases, leaving 8 bases between the germline ends. The length of the CDR3 is 12 residues. CDR1 is SNHLY, CDR2 FYNNEI, per germline. The gene calls are TRBV2 and TRBJ1-5; D not certain. The specimen comprised PBMCs, sampled after 12 months of ibrutinib treatment. This TCR derives from a human donor with chronic lymphocytic leukemia. Here the CDR3 DNA reads TGTGCCAGCAGAATTTCGGATCAGCCCCAGCATTTT. Protein product: CASRISDQPQHF.